Listed here are 19 T cell receptor beta chains from one sample, sequenced in a study of T-cell memory formation after mild COVID-19. TCRdb passed the 5' RACE reads through MiXCR, listing each CDR3 protein once. The data show 200,000 to 250,000 distinct CDR3 sequences, with over 9.5% seen just once and just over 3% held by the top ten. The sequencing input was PBMCs or a T cell subset sorted from them (not recorded which). Receptor source: a man aged 18 to 29 who had mild COVID-19 (a few samples of this study predate the infection). Cell type and time point are not known.

At least ten counts were recorded for this clonotype. This rearrangement joins TRBV9 to TRBJ2-3; D gene ambiguous. Germline CDR1 reads SGDLS; CDR2 reads YYNGEE. The CDR3 sequence is 12 residues long. Trimming stripped 3 bases from V and 2 bases from J, with 4 bases between. The CDR3 DNA sequence: TGTGCCAGCAGCGGCTTCACAGATACGCAGTATTTT. Protein: CASSGFTDTQYF.

This clonotype has a handful of counts. The gene calls are TRBV12-3 or TRBV12-4 and TRBJ2-1; D perhaps matches TRBD2 (7 bases). The CDR3 length is 18 residues. Deletions cut 3 bases from V and 5 bases from J, with 23 bases between. The CDR3 nucleotides read TGTGCCAGCAGTTTTTCGCGGGGGCCGGGTTGGGGTAACAATGAGCAGTTCTTC. The encoded protein is CASSFSRGPGWGNNEQFF.

The chain has TRBV7-6 and TRBJ2-7, with D possibly being TRBD2 (6 bases). Germline CDR1 SGHVS, CDR2 FNYEAQ. CDR3 size: 16 residues. V lost 5 bases to trimming and J lost 3 bases, with 20 bases between them. The CDR3 region has the DNA TGTGCCAGCAGCCGCTGTGATGGGGGAGGCAACTACGAGCAGTACGTC. It specifies CASSRCDGGGNYEQYV.

The chain employs TRBV12-3 or TRBV12-4 and TRBJ1-1, with D perhaps TRBD1 (5 bases). The CDR3 loop spans 14 amino acids. V lost 6 bases, J lost 8 bases, and 19 bases lay in between. The DNA for the CDR3 is TGTGCCAGCAGACGGGACCCCGGGACGGGGGAAGCTTTCTTT. It specifies CASRRDPGTGEAFF.

The rearrangement uses TRBV24-1 and TRBJ2-2, with 10 bases fitting TRBD1. V shed 0 bases and J 4 bases; nucleotides not matched to a gene: 7. The CDR3 is made up of 18 amino acids. Germline V CDR1 and CDR2: KGHDR, SFDVKD. CDR3 sequence reads: CATSDLPGRTGGTGELFF. For the CDR3, the DNA is TGTGCCACCAGTGATTTGCCAGGACGGACAGGGGGCACCGGGGAGCTGTTTTTT.

This clonotype was recorded a few times. The gene calls are TRBV15 and TRBJ2-5; D is uncertain. The CDR3 is 15 residues long. With 1 base removed from V and 3 bases from J, the gap between germline ends came to 12 bases. CDR1 and CDR2 (germline): LNHNV, YYDKDF (reference sequence). The DNA for the CDR3 is TGTGCCACCAGCAGAGGAAACTGGGATAAAGAGACCCAGTACTTC. Encoded protein: CATSRGNWDKETQYF. The whole variable domain, filled in from reference TRBV15 and TRBJ2-5, reads DAMVIQNPRYQVTQFGKPVTLSCSQTLNHNVMYWYQQKSSQAPKLLFHYYDKDFNNEADTPDNFQSRRPNTSFCFLDIRSPGLGDTAMYLCATSRGNWDKETQYFGPGTRLLVL.

The chain employs TRBV10-3 and TRBJ1-5, with TRBD1 identical over 10 bases. CDR1 is ENHRY and CDR2 is SYGVKD in the germline V gene. Trimming cost V 4 bases and J 4 bases; bases outside gene matches: 7. The CDR3 runs 16 residues. Written as DNA, the CDR3 is TGTGCCATCAGTGCAGGACAGGGGGAGGGAAATCAGCCCCAGCATTTT. As protein: CAISAGQGEGNQPQHF.

This clonotype appeared a few times. The rearrangement uses TRBV9 and TRBJ2-3; the match to TRBD2 covers 10 bases. In germline, CDR1 is SGDLS, CDR2 YYNGEE. The CDR3 runs to 15 residues. After removal of 4 bases from V and 4 bases from J, the junction contained 6 bases not matched to a gene. The CDR3, as DNA: TGTGCCAGCAGCCGGCCGGGACTAGCGCCAGATACGCAGTATTTT. Its protein product is CASSRPGLAPDTQYF. The variable domain in full, with the rest retrieved from reference TRBV9 and TRBJ2-3, is DSGVTQTPKHLITATGQRVTLRCSPRSGDLSVYWYQQSLDQGLQFLIQYYNGEERAKGNILERFSAQQFPDLHSELNLSSLELGDSALYFCASSRPGLAPDTQYFGPGTRLTVL.

The gene calls are TRBV7-3 and TRBJ1-1, with D possibly TRBD1 on 6 matching bases. The CDR3 loop spans 16 amino acids. The V end lost 3 bases, the J end lost 0 bases, and 14 bases lay between the germline ends. Germline V CDR1 and CDR2: SGHTA, FQGTGA. CDR3 coding DNA: TGTGCCAGCAGCTTCAGGGACAACCTGGTGAACACTGAAGCTTTCTTT. It is translated as CASSFRDNLVNTEAFF.

The J gene is TRBJ2-1, the V gene TRBV19; D remains unclear. Deletions cut 5 bases from V and 2 bases from J, with 16 bases between. In germline, CDR1 is LNHDA, CDR2 SQIVND (reference sequence). The CDR3 is 16 amino acids. Written as DNA, the CDR3 is TGTGCCAGTAGTGTATTCTTAGACACGCCCTACAATGAGCAGTTCTTC. It specifies CASSVFLDTPYNEQFF. Supplemented by reference TRBV19 and TRBJ2-1, the full variable domain reads DGGITQSPKYLFRKEGQNVTLSCEQNLNHDAMYWYRQDPGQGLRLIYYSQIVNDFQKGDIAEGYSVSREKKESFPLTVTSAQKNPTAFYLCASSVFLDTPYNEQFFGPGTRLTVL.

The rearrangement links TRBV5-1 to TRBJ1-6; D possibly corresponds to TRBD1 (6 bases). Trimming left V 4 bases short and J 7 bases short, with 12 bases between. Germline CDR1 and CDR2: SGHRS and YFSETQ. This CDR3 is 14 amino acids long. The CDR3 reads CASSHRERNSPLHF. CDR3 bases: TGCGCCAGCAGCCACAGGGAAAGGAATTCACCCCTCCACTTT.

This clonotype was counted between two and nine times. J is TRBJ1-2 and V is TRBV7-2; a possible D gene is TRBD1 (5 bases). V lost 4 bases and J lost 4, with 13 bases in between. CDR3 length equals 14 residues. The germline CDR1 and CDR2 sequences are SGHTA and FQGNSA. The CDR3 region is CASSSGAVGYGYTF. The DNA of the CDR3 is TGTGCCAGCAGCTCCGGGGCAGTCGGCTATGGCTACACCTTC.

This clonotype was recorded at least ten times. This chain uses TRBV30 with TRBJ2-5; 8 bases agree with TRBD1. Trimming cost V 4 bases and J 5 bases; bases outside gene matches: 3. Germline V gives CDR1 GTSNPN, CDR2 SVGIG (reference sequence). The CDR3 has 12 residues. The DNA for the CDR3 is TGTGCCTGGACAGGGGGCGATGAGACCCAGTACTTC. The encoded protein is CAWTGGDETQYF.

In this sample, this clonotype turned up a few times. This sequence joins TRBV28 and TRBJ1-2; unclear D gene. Germline loops: CDR1 MDHEN, CDR2 SYDVKM. V was shortened by 5 bases and J by 8 bases, with 9 bases between the two germline ends. The CDR3 sequence is 11 residues long. CDR3 coding DNA: TGTGCCAGCAGTCGGCTTTTGGGCTACACCTTC. It is translated as CASSRLLGYTF.

In this sample, this clonotype turned up a few times. The rearrangement uses TRBV3-1 and TRBJ2-7; no clear D gene. The CDR3 loop spans 14 amino acids. Germline CDR1 LGHDT, CDR2 YNNKEL (reference sequence). V lost 1 base and J lost 5, with 12 bases in between. As DNA, the CDR3 is TGTGCCAGCAGCCAAGGGGTCGAGAGTAACGAGCAGTACTTC. Its protein product is CASSQGVESNEQYF.

This clonotype was picked up a small number of times. The chain couples TRBV7-3 to TRBJ2-6; D might be TRBD1 (5 bases). This CDR3 comprises 15 residues. The V end lost 5 bases, the J end lost 2 bases, and 10 bases lay between the germline ends. The germline V gene has CDR1 SGHTA and CDR2 FQGTGA. The CDR3 sequence: CASSPQGAGANVLTF. DNA of the CDR3: TGTGCCAGCAGCCCCCAAGGGGCTGGGGCCAACGTCCTGACTTTC.

The chain employs TRBV12-3 or TRBV12-4 and TRBJ2-7, with no clear D. The CDR3 runs to 10 residues. Trimming took 8 bases from V and 3 from J, leaving 5 bases between them. The CDR3: CASGNYEQYF. The DNA for the CDR3 is TGTGCCAGCGGAAACTACGAGCAGTACTTC.

This clonotype was detected once. Sequence at one end of the junction differs from germline and may be a read error. The chain joins TRBV3-1 to TRBJ1-5; D is uncertain. CDR3 length: 14 residues. Germline V gene lookup returns CDR1 LGHDT and CDR2 YNNKEL (reference sequence). The CDR3 reads CASSQSSSKQPQHF. Written as DNA, the CDR3 is TGTGCCAGCAGCCAGTCCTCCAGCAAACAGCCCCAGCATTTT.

This clonotype was seen a few times. The rearrangement uses TRBV20-1 and TRBJ1-2, with 9 bases that match TRBD1. The CDR3 length is 15 residues. Germline loops: CDR1 DFQATT, CDR2 SNEGSKA (reference sequence). Trimming at V came to 2 bases and at J to 4 bases, leaving 8 bases not matched to a gene. As DNA, the CDR3 is TGCAGTGCTAGATTCCGGGACAGGGAGGCCTATGGCTACACCTTC. This gives the protein CSARFRDREAYGYTF.